This T cell receptor beta chain came from a study of CD8+CD57+ T cells in acquired aplastic anemia. About the study: Mean DNA quantity obtained from sorted CD4+ and CD8+ cells was 3 to 3.5 ug.

Study-level points and caveats: Both patients and controls carried the same twenty-nine CD8+ CDR3 sequences.

This clonotype was seen a few times. What it binds is not known. Germline CDR1 and CDR2: ENHRY and SYGVKD. The CDR3 covers 15 residues. J was trimmed by 8 bases and V by 2 bases; bases with no gene match: 4. It was patients with CD8+CD57+ cell expansion by flow cytometry who were chosen for sequencing. The patients, all of them, had severe acquired aplastic anemia. Sampling of blood occurred while the patients had still received no therapy. Profiles of TCR beta VDJ and CDR3 were generated from a genomic DNA template. A single record per CDR3 protein comes from TCRdb applying MiXCR to the reads. Of around 170,000 distinct CDR3 sequences in the sample, over 40% were seen once.

The rearrangement uses TRBV10-3 and TRBJ2-1; TRBD1 matches at 12 bases. Material for sequencing was sorted CD4+, CD8+, or CD8+CD57+ T cells (not recorded which) from PBMCs. The receptor comes from a human donor with aplastic anemia. The CDR3 protein is CAISEPGTGGYEQFF. Written as DNA, the CDR3 is TGTGCCATCAGTGAGCCCGGGACAGGGGGCTATGAGCAGTTCTTC.